Following are 14 T cell receptor beta chains from one sample sequenced in a study of shared clonotypes between healthy human individuals. Assay: immunoSEQ multiplex PCR; the TCRdb copy retains only in-frame clones and omits some. In the table there are around 500,000 clones, about 85% of which are singletons. Sequenced: PBMCs. The source is a woman in her forties in good health. Some clones in this sample may be carry-over from other donors' samples.

V usage is TRBV7-9 and J usage is TRBJ2-7, with 7 positions matching TRBD1. Per germline, CDR1 SEHNR and CDR2 FQNEAQ (reference sequence). With 8 bases clipped from V and 0 bases from J, the junction kept 4 bases outside the gene matches. CDR3 length equals 13 residues. The CDR3 loop reads CASCGQDSYEQYF. The CDR3 DNA is TGTGCCAGCTGCGGACAGGACTCCTACGAGCAGTACTTC.

This clone was seen just once. The chain has TRBV7-6 and TRBJ2-7; 8 nucleotides align to TRBD1. The junction had 8 bases not matched to a gene; V was cut back by 4 bases and J by 3 bases. Germline CDR1 and CDR2: SGHVS and FNYEAQ. CDR3 size: 15 residues. The CDR3, as DNA: TGTGCCAGCAGCTCTGGACAGGGAGCCTTCTACGAGCAGTACTTC. Translated, it gives CASSSGQGAFYEQYF.

This clone has only one observation. J is TRBJ1-5 and V is TRBV28, with a possible D match to TRBD1 (6 bases). Germline V gives CDR1 MDHEN, CDR2 SYDVKM. V gave up 4 bases and J gave up 0 bases, with 13 bases separating them. The CDR3 spans 16 residues. CDR3 nucleotide sequence: TGTGCCAGCAGTTCGGTACAGGGTCTTAGCAATCAGCCCCAGCATTTT. Its protein product is CASSSVQGLSNQPQHF.

This chain uses TRBV21-1 with TRBJ1-5. TRBV21-1 is given as a pseudogene. The CDR3 has 15 residues. Here the CDR3 DNA reads TGTGCCAGCAGCAAACGATCAGGGGAGGTTCAGCCCCAGCATTTT. This gives the protein CASSKRSGEVQPQHF.

This chain links TRBV7-9 with TRBJ1-3; D unclear. Germline V CDR1 and CDR2: SEHNR, FQNEAQ (reference sequence). This CDR3 is 13 amino acids long. V shed 8 bases and J shed 0 bases, with 8 bases lying between them. CDR3 DNA: TGTGCCAGCGGCGGAAACTCTGGAAACACCATATATTTT. It yields the protein CASGGNSGNTIYF.

There are many counts of this clone. Other DNA sequences of this sample code for an identical CDR3. V gene TRBV5-1 combines with J gene TRBJ2-2; 7 bases are shared with TRBD1. The CDR3 length is 14 residues. Germline trimming cut 4 bases from V and 4 bases from J; bases unmatched to any gene: 4. Germline CDR1 SGHRS, CDR2 YFSETQ. Here the CDR3 reads CASSPGQITGELFF. The CDR3 nucleotides read TGCGCCAGCAGCCCGGGACAGATCACCGGGGAGCTGTTTTTT.

The J gene is TRBJ2-7, the V gene TRBV5-4; D is tentatively TRBD1 or TRBD2 (5 bases each). This CDR3 is 13 amino acids long. Germline V gene sequence: CDR1 SGHNT, CDR2 YYREEE (reference sequence). Trimming pared 5 bases from V and 7 bases from J, leaving 16 bases between. CDR3 sequence: CASSSGTSGEQYF. CDR3 bases: TGTGCCAGCAGTTCCGGGACGTCGGGAGAGCAGTACTTC.

This clone appeared a few times. V gene TRBV10-3 combines with J gene TRBJ1-3; no firm D call. CDR1 is ENHRY and CDR2 is SYGVKD in the germline V gene. V was cut by 3 bases and J by 4 bases, with 4 bases left in between. The CDR3 contains 12 residues. CDR3 region: CAISELGNTIYF. The DNA for the CDR3 is TGTGCCATCAGTGAACTCGGAAACACCATATATTTT.

As to this clone: Sequence at one end of the junction differs from germline and may be a read error. The chain is built from TRBV25-1 and TRBJ2-2; D perhaps matches TRBD1 (7 bases). The germline V gene encodes CDR1 MGHDK and CDR2 SYGVNS. The CDR3 runs to 16 residues. CDR3 nucleotides: TGTGCCAGCAGAAGAGGAGGGGGCGCTAACACCGTGGAGCTGTTTTTT. Its translation: CASRRGGGANTVELFF.

The chain links TRBV7-3 to TRBJ2-7, with 11 bases aligning to TRBD1. Germline CDR1 is SGHTA and CDR2 is FQGTGA. The CDR3 is made up of 15 amino acids. Trimming at V came to 5 bases and at J to 6 bases, leaving 9 bases not matched to a gene. This chain's CDR3 is CASSPEGQGVREQYF. The CDR3 nucleotides are TGTGCCAGCAGCCCAGAGGGACAGGGGGTACGCGAGCAGTACTTC.

This clone was counted a few times. V usage is TRBV20-1 and J usage is TRBJ2-1; D is unclear. Germline CDR1 reads DFQATT; CDR2 reads SNEGSKA (reference sequence). This CDR3 is 11 amino acids long. This CDR3 is CSGQQYNEQFF. Here the CDR3 DNA reads TGCAGCGGTCAACAGTACAATGAGCAGTTCTTC.

J is TRBJ2-7 and V is TRBV10-3; no clear D gene. Germline CDR1 is ENHRY and CDR2 is SYGVKD. Deletions cut 1 base from V and 2 bases from J, with 15 bases between. The CDR3 loop spans 16 amino acids. Here the CDR3 reads CAISEFLGAEAYEQYF. In nucleotides, the CDR3 is TGTGCCATCAGTGAGTTCTTGGGCGCAGAGGCCTACGAGCAGTACTTC.

The rearrangement links TRBV9 to TRBJ2-2; maybe TRBD2 (6 bases). The CDR3 is made up of 15 amino acids. Germline-derived CDR1 and CDR2 are SGDLS and YYNGEE. Trimming cost V 1 base and J 2 bases, with 9 bases left between them. The CDR3 here is CASSVFSGNTGELFF. DNA for the CDR3: TGTGCCAGCAGCGTATTTAGCGGAAACACCGGGGAGCTGTTTTTT. The full variable domain, rest sourced from reference TRBV9 and TRBJ2-2, is DSGVTQTPKHLITATGQRVTLRCSPRSGDLSVYWYQQSLDQGLQFLIQYYNGEERAKGNILERFSAQQFPDLHSELNLSSLELGDSALYFCASSVFSGNTGELFFGEGSRLTVL.

The J gene is TRBJ2-7, the V gene TRBV10-2; D unclear. The CDR3 totals 14 residues. The V end was cut by 7 bases, the J end by 0 bases, with 13 bases between. Per germline, CDR1 WSHSY and CDR2 SAAADI. The CDR3 DNA reads TGCGCCAGCATGTCGGCCCTTCCCTCCTACGAGCAGTACTTC. Translated, it gives CASMSALPSYEQYF.